The entry below describes one T cell receptor beta chain. This entry is derived from a study of cytomegalovirus exposure and HLA in healthy donors. At the level of the study: The early release's HLA-typed donors yielded approximately 82 million unique TCRs.

PCR used 60 Vbeta primers and 13 Jbeta primers. Produced via immunoSEQ multiplex PCR; TCRdb's table is partial and in-frame only. The sample consists of about 110,000 clones, approximately 70% of them appearing once. Germline values: CDR1 WSHSY, CDR2 SAAADI. V shed 4 bases and J shed 5 bases, with 12 bases lying between them. The CDR3 loop spans 14 amino acids. The chain combines TRBV10-2 with TRBJ1-5; D remains unclear. The sequence was obtained from a boy aged 5-17 years in good health and CMV-seronegative. Sequenced material: PBMCs. CDR3 loop: CASSVQKGDQPQHF. The CDR3 nucleotides are TGCGCCAGCAGTGTCCAAAAGGGAGATCAGCCCCAGCATTTT.